The rows below give T cell receptor beta chains drawn from one sample of a study of Graves' ophthalmopathy and Graves' hyperthyroidism. TCRdb reanalysed the multiplex PCR reads using MiXCR and keeps one entry per CDR3 protein. Of 200,000 to 250,000 distinct CDR3 sequences listed, about 22% are singletons. The sequenced material came from peripheral blood. The receptors originated from a woman aged 50 to 60 with Graves' ophthalmopathy. The CDR3 runs from the conserved cysteine through the conserved F or W. Each record gives: CDR3 DNA, CDR3 protein, J gene, clone size, V gene, D gene. A D gene is named only where the DNA matches it firmly. Clone size appears in some rows only: once, few, many, or a class for an expanded clone.

TGTGCCAGCAGCTTGGACGGGGGGAGGAGGACTGAAGCTTTCTTT	CASSLDGGRRTEAFF	TRBJ1-1	many	TRBV5-5	.
TGTGCCAGCAGTGAACATGGACTGAATTACGAGCAGTTCTTC	CASSEHGLNYEQFF	TRBJ2-1	.	TRBV2	.
TGTGCCAGCAGTGTGGGACAGCGTTCTGGAAACACCATATATTTT	CASSVGQRSGNTIYF	TRBJ1-3	many	TRBV2	TRBD1
TGTGCCAGCAGCCAGCAGCGGATCCAAGAGACCCAGTACTTC	CASSQQRIQETQYF	TRBJ2-5	.	TRBV14	.
TGTGCCAGTAGTATAGATCTTCTGAACACCGGGGAGCTGCTTTTT	CASSIDLLNTGELLF	TRBJ2-2	.	TRBV19	.
TGTGCCAGCAGTTCTTACAGGGGTTTTGGGGAGACCCAGTACTTC	CASSSYRGFGETQYF	TRBJ2-5	many	TRBV12-3/TRBV12-4	TRBD1
TGTGCCACCAGCAGTTCCCGATTGGTGGGGGAGCAGTACTTC	CATSSSRLVGEQYF	TRBJ2-7	.	TRBV15	.
TGTGCCAGCAGTTGGCAGGAGAACACTGAAGCTTTCTTT	CASSWQENTEAFF	TRBJ1-1	many	TRBV2	.
TGTGCCAGCAGGCGGGACAGGGTGGAGGGCTACACCTTC	CASRRDRVEGYTF	TRBJ1-2	many	TRBV6-1	TRBD1
TGTGCCAGCAGCTTAGAAGGGGGCTGGGACGAGCAGTACTTC	CASSLEGGWDEQYF	TRBJ2-7	.	TRBV11-1	TRBD1
TGTGCCAGCTCACCCCTCGGACTAACCGGAGGGGCCAAAAACATTCAGTACTTC	CASSPLGLTGGAKNIQYF	TRBJ2-4	few	TRBV18	.
TGCAGCGTCCTGGGGAGGGGGAACACTGAAGCTTTCTTT	CSVLGRGNTEAFF	TRBJ1-1	many	TRBV29-1	.
TGTGCCAGCAGTTTAGCCTGGACAGCTGGAAACACCATATATTTT	CASSLAWTAGNTIYF	TRBJ1-3	.	TRBV12-3/TRBV12-4	.
TGTGCCAGCAGCTTGTGGGTCACCGGGGAGCTGTTTTTT	CASSLWVTGELFF	TRBJ2-2	.	TRBV5-4	.
TGCGCCAGCAGCTCTGATGCGTACGAGCAGTACTTC	CASSSDAYEQYF	TRBJ2-7	many	TRBV5-1	.
TGTGCCAGCAGCCCCGTTGGATTGGGAGCCGGGGAGACCCAGTACTTC	CASSPVGLGAGETQYF	TRBJ2-5	.	TRBV6-1	.
TGTGCCATCAGTCCCAGGGCCCTGAACACTGAAGCTTTCTTT	CAISPRALNTEAFF	TRBJ1-1	.	TRBV10-3	.
TGTGCCAGCAGTCACCCTCCACCGGGACTAGATGGGGAGACCCAGTACTTC	CASSHPPPGLDGETQYF	TRBJ2-5	many	TRBV12-3/TRBV12-4	TRBD2
TGTGCCAGCAGAGAAGCGGGGAACACCGGGGAGCTGTTTTTT	CASREAGNTGELFF	TRBJ2-2	many	TRBV6-1	.
TGTGCCAGCAGCAGTCGGTGTGCGTTGGAGACCCAGTACTTC	CASSSRCALETQYF	TRBJ2-5	many	TRBV6-2/TRBV6-3	.
TGTGCCAGTAGTCCCGCCGCTAACTATGGCTACACCTTC	CASSPAANYGYTF	TRBJ1-2	many	TRBV19	.
TGTGCCAGCAGTGAAGGATGGGGTAGCGGGGCTAACGAGCAGTACTTC	CASSEGWGSGANEQYF	TRBJ2-7	.	TRBV6-1	TRBD2
TGCAGTACTACAGATCGGGACAGGGGGCTTGGTAACAATCAGCCCCAGCATTTT	CSTTDRDRGLGNNQPQHF	TRBJ1-5	.	TRBV20-1	TRBD1
TGTGCCAGCAAGTGGCAGACCACCGGGGAGCTGTTTTTT	CASKWQTTGELFF	TRBJ2-2	many	TRBV2	.
TGCAGTGCTATTAACCCTAAGAGCTCCTACGAGCAGTACTTC	CSAINPKSSYEQYF	TRBJ2-7	many	TRBV20-1	.
TGTGCCAGCAGTGAAGGACAGGGATTTTTTTCTGAAGCTTTCTTT	CASSEGQGFFSEAFF	TRBJ1-1	many	TRBV6-1	TRBD1
TGTGCCAGCAGCCCCCGGGACAGCACCGGGGAGCTGTTTTTT	CASSPRDSTGELFF	TRBJ2-2	many	TRBV3-1	TRBD1
TGCGCCAGCAGCCAAGTAAGTATTATCGGGCTAGCAAGAAACTACGAGCAGTACTTC	CASSQVSIIGLARNYEQYF	TRBJ2-7	.	TRBV4-1	.
TGTGCCAGCAGTGAAGCGCACAGGGCCAACACTGAAGCTTTCTTT	CASSEAHRANTEAFF	TRBJ1-1	few	TRBV6-1	.
TGTGCCAGCAGCTTCCTGGGCACTGAAGCTTTCTTT	CASSFLGTEAFF	TRBJ1-1	many	TRBV7-9	.
TGTGCCAGCAGTTTGCCGGAGGGTGAGACCCAGTACTTC	CASSLPEGETQYF	TRBJ2-5	once	TRBV12-3/TRBV12-4	.
TGTGCCACCAGCAAGGCACAGTACACTGAAGCTTTCTTT	CATSKAQYTEAFF	TRBJ1-1	.	TRBV15	.
TGTGCCAGCAGCTTATCGATCGCCACTGAAGCTTTCTTT	CASSLSIATEAFF	TRBJ1-1	.	TRBV7-9	.
TGTGCCAGCAGTTTCGGGACAGCTTTCTCTGGGGCCAACGTCCTGACTTTC	CASSFGTAFSGANVLTF	TRBJ2-6	many	TRBV12-3/TRBV12-4	TRBD1
TGTGCCAGCAGTTTTGCCAGTAGCACTGAAGCTTTCTTT	CASSFASSTEAFF	TRBJ1-1	.	TRBV27	.
TGTGCCAGTAGTAAGGCCACAGGGGCGGTGATCACTGAAGCTTTCTTT	CASSKATGAVITEAFF	TRBJ1-1	.	TRBV19	TRBD1
TGTGCCAGCAGCTTAACTCAAAATTCACCCCTCCACTTT	CASSLTQNSPLHF	TRBJ1-6	many	TRBV7-3	.
TGTGCCAGCAGCTTAGGGCAGGGGTTAGTCGGAGAGACCCAGTACTTC	CASSLGQGLVGETQYF	TRBJ2-5	many	TRBV11-2	.
TGTGCCAGCAGCTTCGGGCCTGCGCAGCCCCAGCATTTT	CASSFGPAQPQHF	TRBJ1-5	many	TRBV7-3	.
TGCGCCAGCAACAACCTAAGGGGTGGCTACACCTTC	CASNNLRGGYTF	TRBJ1-2	many	TRBV5-1	.
TGTGCCAGCGGGACCCGAGCCTACGAGCAGTACTTC	CASGTRAYEQYF	TRBJ2-7	many	TRBV28	.
TGTGCCACCAAGGGGTCTGGCACTGAAGCTTTCTTT	CATKGSGTEAFF	TRBJ1-1	many	TRBV19	.
TGCGCCAGCAGCTTGGAGTGGGCTGGGCCAGGGGGCGCCAAAAACATTCAGTACTTC	CASSLEWAGPGGAKNIQYF	TRBJ2-4	many	TRBV5-1	TRBD1
TGCAGTGCTAGCTCCCGGGGCGCGGGAGAGACCCAGTACTTC	CSASSRGAGETQYF	TRBJ2-5	many	TRBV20-1	.
TGTGCCAGCAGTTACTTTAGGCAGGGGGACCACGAGCAGTACTTC	CASSYFRQGDHEQYF	TRBJ2-7	many	TRBV6-5	TRBD1
TGTGCCAGCAGCGCCTCGCGGGCCAGCCATAATCAGTTCTTC	CASSASRASHNQFF	TRBJ2-1	few	TRBV11-1	.
TGTGCCAGCAGAATAGACCAAAAAGCTTTCTTT	CASRIDQKAFF	TRBJ1-1	many	TRBV6-1	.
TGTGCCAGCAGTTACTGGGGAGGCTACGAGCAGTACTTC	CASSYWGGYEQYF	TRBJ2-7	once	TRBV6-2/TRBV6-3	.
TGTGCCTGGAGCCCCGGGCCAGAGACCCAGTACTTC	CAWSPGPETQYF	TRBJ2-5	many	TRBV30	.
TGTGCCTGGAGTGTAAGGGGGACGACCAAAAACATTCAGTACTTC	CAWSVRGTTKNIQYF	TRBJ2-4	many	TRBV30	.
TGCAGCATCCCGGGGGAATCTTCCTACGAGCAGTACTTC	CSIPGESSYEQYF	TRBJ2-7	many	TRBV29-1	.
TGTGCCAGCAGTGCCCGGACAGGAGCCAACACTGAAGCTTTCTTT	CASSARTGANTEAFF	TRBJ1-1	.	TRBV28	TRBD1
TGTGCCAGCAGTCACGCCGAGACCCAGTACTTC	CASSHAETQYF	TRBJ2-5	.	TRBV11-2	.
TGTGCCACCAGTGCCGGACAGGGGAGTAATTCACCCCTCCACTTT	CATSAGQGSNSPLHF	TRBJ1-6	.	TRBV24-1	TRBD1